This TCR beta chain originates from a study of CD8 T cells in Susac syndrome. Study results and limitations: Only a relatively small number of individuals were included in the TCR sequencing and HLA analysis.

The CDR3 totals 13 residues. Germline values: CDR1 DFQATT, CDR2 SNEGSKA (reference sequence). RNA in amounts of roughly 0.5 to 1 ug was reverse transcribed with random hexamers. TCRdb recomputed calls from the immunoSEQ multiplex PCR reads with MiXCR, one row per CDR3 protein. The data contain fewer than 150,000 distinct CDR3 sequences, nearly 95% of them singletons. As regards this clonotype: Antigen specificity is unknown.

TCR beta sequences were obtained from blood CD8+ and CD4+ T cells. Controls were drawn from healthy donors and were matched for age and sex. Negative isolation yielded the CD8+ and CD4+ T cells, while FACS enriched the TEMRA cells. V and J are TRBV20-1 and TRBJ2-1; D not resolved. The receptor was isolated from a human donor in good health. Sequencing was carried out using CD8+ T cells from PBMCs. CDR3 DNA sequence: TGCAGCACCGGTCCGAGGTTCTACAATGAGCAGTTCTTC. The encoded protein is CSTGPRFYNEQFF.